These 12 T cell receptor beta chains were all obtained from the same sample, sequenced in a study of T cells in localized non-small cell lung cancer. Sequenced by immunoSEQ multiplex PCR; TCRdb stores in-frame clones only, minus some. The sample has 1,500 or so clones, approximately 24% seen once. The input for sequencing was normal lung tissue next to the tumor, taken before any cancer treatment. Receptors originate from a man aged 18 to 49 with stage II lung adenocarcinoma.

CDR3 coding DNA: TGTGCCAGCAGTTCCGCTGGGACTAGCGGGTCCTACGAGCAGTACTTC. Encoded protein: CASSSAGTSGSYEQYF. The V call is TRBV28, the J call TRBJ2-7; TRBD2 agrees at 12 bases. With 4 bases clipped from V and 1 base from J, the junction kept 5 bases outside the gene matches. Germline V gene sequence: CDR1 MDHEN, CDR2 SYDVKM. The CDR3 is 16 amino acids.

V and J are TRBV15 and TRBJ2-3; D gene unclear. V lost 0 bases and J lost 3, with 10 bases in between. The V gene's germline CDR1 is LNHNV and CDR2 YYDKDF (reference sequence). CDR3 size: 15 residues. The CDR3 coding sequence is TGTGCCACCAGCAGAGAGCGAACTGGGACAGATACGCAGTATTTT. Its translation: CATSRERTGTDTQYF.

The chain joins TRBV25-1 to TRBJ2-5; D is uncertain. This CDR3 comprises 14 residues. Germline assignment: CDR1 MGHDK and CDR2 SYGVNS. Trimming removed 1 base from V and 5 bases from J, with 11 bases in between. CDR3 DNA sequence: TGTGCCAGCAGTGAATTTGGGATTGGGGAGACCCAGTACTTC. This codes for CASSEFGIGETQYF.

This clone was seen only a few times. This chain uses TRBV11-3 with TRBJ1-5; 7 bases agree with TRBD1. Unmatched junction bases numbered 7, after V lost 5 bases and J lost 3 bases. In germline, CDR1 is SGHNT, CDR2 YENEEA. This CDR3 is 15 amino acids long. The CDR3 sequence: CASSISGTDNQPQHF. DNA of the CDR3: TGTGCCAGCAGCATATCCGGGACAGACAATCAGCCCCAGCATTTT. The full variable domain, rest sourced from reference TRBV11-3 and TRBJ1-5, is EAGVVQSPRYKIIEKKQPVAFWCNPISGHNTLYWYLQNLGQGPELLIRYENEEAVDDSQLPKDRFSAERLKGVDSTLKIQPAELGDSAVYLCASSISGTDNQPQHFGDGTRLSIL.

This chain connects TRBV7-7 to TRBJ1-4; TRBD1 is a possible D gene (6 bases). V gave up 5 bases and J gave up 0 bases, with 13 bases separating them. The CDR3 length is 16 residues. The germline CDR1 and CDR2 sequences are SSHAT and FNYEAQ (reference sequence). The CDR3 region is CASSPSNRATNEKLFF. In nucleotides, the CDR3 is TGTGCCAGCAGCCCCTCAAACAGGGCAACTAATGAAAAACTGTTTTTT.

This chain links TRBV6-8 with TRBJ1-2; 7 nucleotides align to TRBD1. V shed 5 bases, J shed 2 bases, and the junction held 2 bases outside the gene matches. There are 13 residues in the CDR3. The germline V gene encodes CDR1 MNHGY and CDR2 SAAAGT. CDR3 amino acids: CASSLGQNYGYTF. In nucleotides, the CDR3 is TGTGCCAGCAGTCTGGGACAGAACTATGGCTACACCTTC.

This clone came up a few times. This sequence joins TRBV19 and TRBJ2-3, with D unresolved. V was trimmed by 3 bases and J by 4 bases, leaving 11 bases between them. CDR1 LNHDA and CDR2 SQIVND come from the germline V gene (reference sequence). CDR3 length: 14 amino acids. CDR3 region: CASSMTDLADTQYF. In DNA, the CDR3 is TGTGCCAGTAGTATGACGGACCTTGCAGATACGCAGTATTTT.

This chain uses TRBV30 with TRBJ2-4; no clear D gene. The CDR3 runs 15 residues. Germline values: CDR1 GTSNPN, CDR2 SVGIG (reference sequence). V was trimmed by 7 bases and J by 0 bases, leaving 16 bases between them. CDR3: CASGVLGEAKNIQYF. The CDR3, as DNA: TGTGCCTCCGGAGTCCTAGGAGAAGCCAAAAACATTCAGTACTTC.

This clone showed up just a few times. The V gene is TRBV28, the J gene TRBJ1-2; the D is unclear. Germline lookup yields CDR1 MDHEN and CDR2 SYDVKM. CDR3 length equals 14 residues. V was cut by 6 bases and J by 0 bases, with 11 bases left in between. The CDR3 is CASSRTGSNYGYTF. CDR3 nucleotides: TGTGCCAGCAGCCGGACCGGGTCTAACTATGGCTACACCTTC.

V and J are TRBV11-3 and TRBJ2-2; 9 positions agree with TRBD1. The V gene end was trimmed by 5 bases and the J gene end by 5 bases; junction bases not matched to a gene: 12. Germline CDR1 SGHNT, CDR2 YENEEA. The CDR3 has 17 amino acids. The CDR3 bases are TGTGCCAGCAGCGGACCGTCGGGACAGGGTAAGACCGGGGAGCTGTTTTTT. It translates to CASSGPSGQGKTGELFF. The variable domain in full, completed from reference TRBV11-3 and TRBJ2-2, reads EAGVVQSPRYKIIEKKQPVAFWCNPISGHNTLYWYLQNLGQGPELLIRYENEEAVDDSQLPKDRFSAERLKGVDSTLKIQPAELGDSAVYLCASSGPSGQGKTGELFFGEGSRLTVL.

Comment on this clone: The junction shows a germline mismatch at one end, possibly a read error. The chain uses TRBV14 and TRBJ1-1; perhaps TRBD1 as D (5 bases). The CDR3 totals 13 residues. Germline V gene lookup returns CDR1 SGHDN and CDR2 FVKESK. The DNA for the CDR3 is TGTGCCAGCAGCCAAGATTTGGTGCAGGGCTTCGGCTTT. It specifies CASSQDLVQGFGF.

This CDR3 is CATSREWGLNTEAFF. The CDR3 nucleotides read TGTGCCACCAGCAGAGAATGGGGTTTGAACACTGAAGCTTTCTTT. The rearrangement uses TRBV15 and TRBJ1-1; D uncertain. The CDR3 covers 15 residues. V lost 0 bases and J 0 bases, leaving 8 bases between the germline ends. The germline gives CDR1 LNHNV, CDR2 YYDKDF (reference sequence).